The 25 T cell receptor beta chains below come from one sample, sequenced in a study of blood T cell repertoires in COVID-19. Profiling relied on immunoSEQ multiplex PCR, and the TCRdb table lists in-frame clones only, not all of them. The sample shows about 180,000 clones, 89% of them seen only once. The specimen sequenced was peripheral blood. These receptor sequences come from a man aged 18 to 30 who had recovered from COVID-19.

The CDR3 reads CASSEAGVETQYF. DNA of the CDR3: TGTGCCAGCAGTGAAGCGGGAGTGGAGACCCAGTACTTC. V is TRBV6-1 and J is TRBJ2-5; perhaps TRBD2 as D (5 bases). This CDR3 has 13 amino acids. The germline V gene encodes CDR1 MNHNS and CDR2 SASEGT. The V and J ends lost 0 bases and 5 bases respectively, with 7 bases between them.

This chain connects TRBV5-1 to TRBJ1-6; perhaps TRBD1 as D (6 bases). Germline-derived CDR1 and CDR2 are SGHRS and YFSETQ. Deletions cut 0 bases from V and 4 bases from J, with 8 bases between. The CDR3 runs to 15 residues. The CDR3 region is CASSLDGQYNSPLHF. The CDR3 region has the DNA TGCGCCAGCAGCTTGGACGGACAGTATAATTCACCCCTCCACTTT.

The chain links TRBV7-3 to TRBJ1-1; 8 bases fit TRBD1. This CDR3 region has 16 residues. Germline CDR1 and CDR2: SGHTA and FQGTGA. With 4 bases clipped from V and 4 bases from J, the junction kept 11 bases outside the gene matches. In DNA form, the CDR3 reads TGTGCCAGCAGCTCGGGACAGGCAGGGGTTGGCACTGAAGCTTTCTTT. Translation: CASSSGQAGVGTEAFF. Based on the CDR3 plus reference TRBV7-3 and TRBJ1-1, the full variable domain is GAGVSQTPSNKVTEKGKYVELRCDPISGHTALYWYRQSLGQGPEFLIYFQGTGAADDSGLPNDRFFAVRPEGSVSTLKIQRTERGDSAVYLCASSSGQAGVGTEAFFGQGTRLTVV.

The CDR3, as DNA: TGTGCCAGCAGCTCACGGGGACTAGCGGGTGCCGGATCTAGCACAGATACGCAGTATTTT. As protein: CASSSRGLAGAGSSTDTQYF. The V gene is TRBV6-6, the J gene TRBJ2-3; 12 bases are shared with TRBD2. Losses at the gene ends were 6 bases for V and 0 bases for J; bases not matched to a gene: 16. The CDR3 length is 20 residues. Germline CDR1 reads MNHNY; CDR2 reads SVGAGI (reference sequence).

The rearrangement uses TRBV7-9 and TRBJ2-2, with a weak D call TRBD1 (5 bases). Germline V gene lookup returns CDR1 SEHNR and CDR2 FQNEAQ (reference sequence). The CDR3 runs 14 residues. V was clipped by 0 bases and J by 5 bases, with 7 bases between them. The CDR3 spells CASSLAPGTGELFF. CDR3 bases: TGTGCCAGCAGCTTAGCGCCAGGGACCGGGGAGCTGTTTTTT.

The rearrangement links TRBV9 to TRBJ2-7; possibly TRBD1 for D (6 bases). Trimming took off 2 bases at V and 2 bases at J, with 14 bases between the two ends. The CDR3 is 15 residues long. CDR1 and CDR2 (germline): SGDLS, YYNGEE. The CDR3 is CASSVAPGVAYEQYF. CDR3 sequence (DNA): TGTGCCAGCAGCGTGGCTCCAGGGGTCGCCTACGAGCAGTACTTC. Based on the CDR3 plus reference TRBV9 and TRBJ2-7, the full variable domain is DSGVTQTPKHLITATGQRVTLRCSPRSGDLSVYWYQQSLDQGLQFLIQYYNGEERAKGNILERFSAQQFPDLHSELNLSSLELGDSALYFCASSVAPGVAYEQYFGPGTRLTVT.

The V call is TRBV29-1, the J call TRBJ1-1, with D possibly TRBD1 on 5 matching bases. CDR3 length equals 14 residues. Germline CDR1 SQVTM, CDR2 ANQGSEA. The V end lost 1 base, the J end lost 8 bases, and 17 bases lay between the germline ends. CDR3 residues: CSVEVGPGLVEAFF. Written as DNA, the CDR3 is TGCAGCGTTGAAGTAGGCCCAGGGCTCGTCGAAGCTTTCTTT.

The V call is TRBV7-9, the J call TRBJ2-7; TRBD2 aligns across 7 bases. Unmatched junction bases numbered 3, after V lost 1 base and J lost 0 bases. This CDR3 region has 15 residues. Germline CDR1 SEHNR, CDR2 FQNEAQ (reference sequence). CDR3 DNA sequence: TGTGCCAGCAGCTTAGAGGGAGGGAACTCCTACGAGCAGTACTTC. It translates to CASSLEGGNSYEQYF.

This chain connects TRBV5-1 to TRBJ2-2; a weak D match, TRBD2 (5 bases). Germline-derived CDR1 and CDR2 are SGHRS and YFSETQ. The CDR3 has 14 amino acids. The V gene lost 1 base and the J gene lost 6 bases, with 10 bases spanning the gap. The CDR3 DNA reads TGCGCCAGCAGCTTGCAGCGGACGCCCGGGGAGCTGTTTTTT. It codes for CASSLQRTPGELFF.

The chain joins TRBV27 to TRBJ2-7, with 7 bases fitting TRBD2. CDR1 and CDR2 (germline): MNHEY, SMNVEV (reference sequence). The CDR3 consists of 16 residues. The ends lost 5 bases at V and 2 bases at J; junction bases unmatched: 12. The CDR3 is CASSAYQIAGPYEQYF. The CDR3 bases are TGTGCCAGCAGTGCTTATCAGATAGCGGGTCCCTACGAGCAGTACTTC.

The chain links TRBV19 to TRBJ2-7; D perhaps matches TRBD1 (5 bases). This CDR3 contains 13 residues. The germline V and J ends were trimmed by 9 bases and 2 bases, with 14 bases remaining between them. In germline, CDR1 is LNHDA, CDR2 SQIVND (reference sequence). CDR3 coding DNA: TGTGCCAGGATCCGAGTGGGGCCCTACGAGCAGTACTTC. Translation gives CARIRVGPYEQYF.

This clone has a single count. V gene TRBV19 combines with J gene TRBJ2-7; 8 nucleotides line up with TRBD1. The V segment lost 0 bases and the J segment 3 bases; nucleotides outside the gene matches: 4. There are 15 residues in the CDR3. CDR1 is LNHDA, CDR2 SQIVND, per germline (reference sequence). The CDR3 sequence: CASSIDQGAVYEQYF. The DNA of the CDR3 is TGTGCCAGTAGTATAGATCAGGGGGCGGTCTACGAGCAGTACTTC.

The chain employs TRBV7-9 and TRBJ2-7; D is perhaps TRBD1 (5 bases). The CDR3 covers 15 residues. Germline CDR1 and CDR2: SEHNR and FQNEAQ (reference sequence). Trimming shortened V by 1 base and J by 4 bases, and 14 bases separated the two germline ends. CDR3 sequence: CASSLGLQAAYEQYF. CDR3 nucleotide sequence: TGTGCCAGCAGCTTAGGGTTACAGGCAGCTTACGAGCAGTACTTC.

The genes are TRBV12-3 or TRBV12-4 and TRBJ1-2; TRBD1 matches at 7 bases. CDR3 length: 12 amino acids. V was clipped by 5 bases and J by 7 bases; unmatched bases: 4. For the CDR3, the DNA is TGTGCCAGCAGTCGGGACAGCGTTGGCTACACCTTC. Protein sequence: CASSRDSVGYTF.

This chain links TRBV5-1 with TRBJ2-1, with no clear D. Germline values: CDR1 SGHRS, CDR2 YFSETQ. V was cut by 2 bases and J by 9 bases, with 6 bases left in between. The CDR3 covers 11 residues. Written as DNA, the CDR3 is TGCGCCAGCAGCTTCTCCGTTGAGCAGTTCTTC. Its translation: CASSFSVEQFF.

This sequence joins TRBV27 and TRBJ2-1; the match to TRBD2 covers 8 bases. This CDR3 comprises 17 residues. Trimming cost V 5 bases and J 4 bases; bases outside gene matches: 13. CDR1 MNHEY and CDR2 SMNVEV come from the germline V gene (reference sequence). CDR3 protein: CASSPRGVAGTYNEQFF. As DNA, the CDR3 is TGTGCCAGCAGTCCCCGGGGGGTAGCGGGGACTTACAATGAGCAGTTCTTC.

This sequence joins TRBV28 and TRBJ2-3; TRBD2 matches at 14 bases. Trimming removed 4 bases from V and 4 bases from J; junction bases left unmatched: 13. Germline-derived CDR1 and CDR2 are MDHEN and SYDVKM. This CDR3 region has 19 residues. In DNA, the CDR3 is TGTGCCAGCAGTTCTACCCTACTTGGGACTAGCGGGAGTGCAGATACGCAGTATTTT. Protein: CASSSTLLGTSGSADTQYF.

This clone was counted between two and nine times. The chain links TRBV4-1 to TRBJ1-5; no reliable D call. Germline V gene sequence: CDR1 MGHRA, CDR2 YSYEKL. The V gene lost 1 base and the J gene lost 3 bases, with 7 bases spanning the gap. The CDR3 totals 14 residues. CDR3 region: CASSQVSLNQPQHF. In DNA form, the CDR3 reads TGCGCCAGCAGCCAAGTCAGTCTCAATCAGCCCCAGCATTTT.

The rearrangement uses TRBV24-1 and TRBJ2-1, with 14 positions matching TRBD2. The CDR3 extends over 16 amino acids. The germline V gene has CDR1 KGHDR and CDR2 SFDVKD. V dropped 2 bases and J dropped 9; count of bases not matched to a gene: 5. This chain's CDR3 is CATSDSRTSGRTEQFF. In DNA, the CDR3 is TGTGCCACCAGTGATTCCAGGACTAGCGGGAGGACTGAGCAGTTCTTC.

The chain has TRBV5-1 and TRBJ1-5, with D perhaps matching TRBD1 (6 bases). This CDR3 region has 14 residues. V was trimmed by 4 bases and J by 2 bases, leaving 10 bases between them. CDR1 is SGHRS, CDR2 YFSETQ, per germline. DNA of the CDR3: TGCGCCAGCAGCCGGGCAGGGGGCAATCAGCCCCAGCATTTT. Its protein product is CASSRAGGNQPQHF.

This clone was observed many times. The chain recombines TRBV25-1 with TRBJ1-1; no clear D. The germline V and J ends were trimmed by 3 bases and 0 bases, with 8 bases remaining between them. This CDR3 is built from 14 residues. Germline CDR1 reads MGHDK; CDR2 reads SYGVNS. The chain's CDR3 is CASSEAGMNTEAFF. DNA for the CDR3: TGTGCCAGCAGTGAGGCGGGGATGAACACTGAAGCTTTCTTT.

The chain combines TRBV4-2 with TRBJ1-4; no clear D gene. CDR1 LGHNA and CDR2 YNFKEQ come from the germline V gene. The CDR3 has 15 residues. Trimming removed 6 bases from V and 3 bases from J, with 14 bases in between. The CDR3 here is CASRIARASNEKLFF. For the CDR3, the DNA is TGTGCCAGCAGAATCGCCCGAGCCTCTAATGAAAAACTGTTTTTT.

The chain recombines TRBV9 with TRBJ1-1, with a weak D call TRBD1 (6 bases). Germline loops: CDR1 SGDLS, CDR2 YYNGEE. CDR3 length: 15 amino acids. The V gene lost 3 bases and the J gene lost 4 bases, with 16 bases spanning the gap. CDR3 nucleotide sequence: TGTGCCAGCAGCGCTGTCGGGGGGCTGATCACTGAAGCTTTCTTT. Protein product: CASSAVGGLITEAFF.

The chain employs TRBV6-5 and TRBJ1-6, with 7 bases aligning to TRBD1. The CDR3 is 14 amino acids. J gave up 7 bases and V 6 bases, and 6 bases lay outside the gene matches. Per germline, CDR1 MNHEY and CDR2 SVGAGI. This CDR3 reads CASRIDRANSPLHF. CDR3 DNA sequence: TGTGCCAGCAGAATCGACAGGGCAAATTCACCCCTCCACTTT.

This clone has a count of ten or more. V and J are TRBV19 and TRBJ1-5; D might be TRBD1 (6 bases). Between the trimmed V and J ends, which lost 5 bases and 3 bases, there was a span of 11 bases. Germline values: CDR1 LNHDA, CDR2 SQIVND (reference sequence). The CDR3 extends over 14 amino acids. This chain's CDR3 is CASSSQGNNQPQHF. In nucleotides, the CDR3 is TGTGCCAGTAGTTCACAGGGAAACAATCAGCCCCAGCATTTT.